This paragraph covers one TCR beta chain sequence. The record originates from a study of early T cells in non-severe SARS-CoV-2 infection. TCRdb recomputed calls from the 5' RACE reads with MiXCR, one row per CDR3 protein. The sample shows tens of thousands of distinct CDR3 sequences, 14% of them seen only once. Germline-derived CDR1 and CDR2 are SGHAT and FQNNGV. The CDR3 is 19 residues long. V was pared by 4 bases and J by 0 bases, with 19 bases between. The chain links TRBV11-2 to TRBJ2-6; D possibly uses TRBD1 or TRBD2 (5 bases each). Sequencing was performed on whole blood. The TCR sequence derives from an adult who was a healthcare worker with PCR-confirmed SARS-CoV-2 infection or an uninfected control (not recorded which). CDR3 in amino acids: CASSSRDGRVNSGANVLTF. The CDR3 bases are TGTGCCAGCAGCTCAAGGGACGGGCGGGTGAACTCTGGGGCCAACGTCCTGACTTTC.